Presented here are 32 T cell receptor beta chains from one specimen sequenced in a study of blood T cells in healthy people across ages. With a J-beta primer mix and a sample-barcoded 5' primer, a second PCR ran roughly 6 to 11 cycles. TCRdb called the 5' RACE reads again in MiXCR, with one record for every CDR3 protein. The repertoire holds more than 800,000 distinct CDR3 sequences, with more than 35% as singletons. The sample consisted of blood. The receptor set was obtained from a woman aged 55-70 years in good health.

This chain connects TRBV15 to TRBJ1-2; TRBD1 agrees at 7 bases. The CDR3 totals 17 residues. V lost 4 bases and J lost 4; bases outside the gene matches: 15. Germline V gene lookup returns CDR1 LNHNV and CDR2 YYDKDF (reference sequence). The CDR3 loop reads CATSTGFGQDATYGYTF. The CDR3 nucleotides read TGTGCCACCAGCACCGGATTCGGACAGGACGCAACCTATGGCTACACCTTC.

This clonotype was observed many times. The V gene is TRBV12-3 or TRBV12-4, the J gene TRBJ2-5, with a tentative D call TRBD2 (6 bases). V was cut by 6 bases and J by 0 bases, with 11 bases left in between. The CDR3 is made up of 14 amino acids. For the CDR3, the DNA is TGTGCCAGCAGCACACGGGAGAACCAAGAGACCCAGTACTTC. Its translation is CASSTRENQETQYF.

The CDR3: CSARDATGYGYTF. CDR3 nucleotide sequence: TGCAGTGCTAGAGATGCCACCGGGTATGGCTACACCTTC. The rearrangement uses TRBV20-1 and TRBJ1-2; D not resolved. Trimming pared 0 bases from V and 5 bases from J, leaving 10 bases between. Looked up from germline, CDR1 is DFQATT and CDR2 is SNEGSKA (reference sequence). The CDR3 is made up of 13 amino acids.

This clonotype was recorded a few times. This chain uses TRBV5-4 with TRBJ2-7; 10 nucleotides match TRBD2. Germline CDR1 SGHNT, CDR2 YYREEE (reference sequence). The CDR3 runs 19 residues. V was pared by 0 bases and J by 0 bases, with 12 bases of the junction left unmatched. The CDR3 nucleotides read TGTGCCAGCAGCTTGGACGGGGTGCTAGCGGGAGCCTACTCCTACGAGCAGTACTTC. Translation gives CASSLDGVLAGAYSYEQYF. Full variable domain (remainder filled in from reference TRBV5-4 and TRBJ2-7): ETGVTQSPTHLIKTRGQQVTLRCSSQSGHNTVSWYQQALGQGPQFIFQYYREEENGRGNFPPRFSGLQFPNYSSELNVNALELDDSALYLCASSLDGVLAGAYSYEQYFGPGTRLTVT.

This clonotype has a single count. This chain connects TRBV7-9 to TRBJ2-4; TRBD2 aligns across 7 bases. Germline lookup yields CDR1 SEHNR and CDR2 FQNEAQ (reference sequence). This CDR3 region has 17 residues. Trimming took 1 base from V and 0 from J; bases not matched to a gene: 6. CDR3 residues: CASSLEMASGAKNIQYF. DNA for the CDR3: TGTGCCAGCAGCTTAGAGATGGCTAGCGGAGCCAAAAACATTCAGTACTTC.

The CDR3 is CASSLYRTDAYEQYF. In nucleotides, the CDR3 is TGTGCCAGCAGCTTATACAGGACTGACGCCTACGAGCAGTACTTC. The chain couples TRBV7-9 to TRBJ2-7, with D perhaps given as TRBD1 or TRBD2 (5 bases each). Trimming cost V 2 bases and J 2 bases, with 13 bases left between them. CDR1 is SEHNR and CDR2 is FQNEAQ in the germline V gene (reference sequence). The CDR3 has 15 amino acids.

This clonotype was counted between two and nine times. The genes are TRBV29-1 and TRBJ1-2; TRBD1 matches at 7 bases. Trimming cost V 7 bases and J 3 bases; bases outside gene matches: 8. The germline gives CDR1 SQVTM, CDR2 ANQGSEA. This CDR3 has 13 residues. The CDR3 is CSGDRGLDYGYTF. CDR3 nucleotide sequence: TGCAGCGGCGATAGGGGGCTAGACTATGGCTACACCTTC.

The chain has TRBV11-2 and TRBJ2-1; D is unclear. CDR1 is SGHAT and CDR2 is FQNNGV in the germline V gene. Trimming left V 1 base short and J 12 bases short, with 13 bases between. CDR3 size: 13 residues. The CDR3 DNA reads TGTGCCAGCAGCTTAGCGGTCTCTCGGCGGCAGTTCTTC. Translating gives CASSLAVSRRQFF.

The chain uses TRBV28 and TRBJ1-4; the D gene is possibly TRBD1 (5 bases). Trimming cost V 9 bases and J 8 bases, with 19 bases left between them. Germline values: CDR1 MDHEN, CDR2 SYDVKM. The CDR3 is made up of 14 amino acids. CDR3 sequence (DNA): TGTGCCAGTTCTTTCACGGGACGGTTGGAAAAACTGTTTTTT. It codes for CASSFTGRLEKLFF.

CDR3 protein: CSVAASVTYNEQFF. The CDR3 bases are TGCAGCGTTGCGGCTAGCGTCACCTACAATGAGCAGTTCTTC. V is TRBV29-1 and J is TRBJ2-1; perhaps TRBD2 as D (6 bases). The CDR3 sequence is 14 residues long. Per the germline V gene, CDR1 is SQVTM and CDR2 is ANQGSEA. Trimming took off 4 bases at V and 2 bases at J, with 12 bases between the two ends.

This chain connects TRBV7-3 to TRBJ2-2; 9 bases agree with TRBD2. This CDR3 region has 15 residues. CDR1 is SGHTA, CDR2 FQGTGA, per germline. V was pared by 5 bases and J by 3 bases, with 4 bases of the junction left unmatched. The CDR3 loop reads CASSPTSGHTGELFF. The CDR3 DNA is TGTGCCAGCAGCCCGACTAGCGGTCACACCGGGGAGCTGTTTTTT.

The rearrangement links TRBV27 to TRBJ1-1; D might be TRBD1 (5 bases). This CDR3 has 13 amino acids. V lost 4 bases and J 4 bases, leaving 10 bases between the germline ends. Germline CDR1 and CDR2: MNHEY and SMNVEV (reference sequence). CDR3 in amino acids: CASSSGLPTEAFF. In nucleotides, the CDR3 is TGTGCCAGCAGTTCAGGGTTGCCCACTGAAGCTTTCTTT.

The chain couples TRBV14 to TRBJ2-7; D gene uncertain. The germline CDR1 and CDR2 sequences are SGHDN and FVKESK. The CDR3 has 13 amino acids. Written as DNA, the CDR3 is TGTGCTTCTAAGCCATTTGGCTCCTACGAGCAGTACTTC. Its protein product is CASKPFGSYEQYF.

The genes are TRBV28 and TRBJ2-3, with 8 bases lining up with TRBD2. The CDR3 runs to 17 residues. Per the germline V gene, CDR1 is MDHEN and CDR2 is SYDVKM. V shed 4 bases, J shed 2 bases, and the junction held 11 bases outside the gene matches. CDR3 residues: CASSSRKSGGYTDTQYF. The CDR3 DNA follows: TGTGCCAGCAGTTCCCGAAAGTCGGGGGGGTACACAGATACGCAGTATTTT.

The chain carries TRBV21-1 and TRBJ2-7; the D call TRBD2 from the table was never checked on the DNA. TRBV21-1 is a pseudogene segment. This CDR3 comprises 19 residues. The CDR3 coding sequence is TGTGCCAGCAGCTACGATCGGACTAGCGGAAGAAGATCCTACAATGAGCAGTACTTC. Its protein product is CASSYDRTSGRRSYNEQYF.

This clonotype turned up a few times. J is TRBJ1-5 and V is TRBV29-1, with 7 bases fitting TRBD1. The V and J ends lost 6 bases and 7 bases, in that order; junction bases with no gene match: 9. Germline CDR1 reads SQVTM; CDR2 reads ANQGSEA. The CDR3 has 13 amino acids. CDR3 in amino acids: CSVAQGLGQPQHF. The CDR3 coding sequence is TGCAGCGTAGCACAGGGGCTAGGGCAGCCCCAGCATTTT.

This clonotype has ten or more counts. CDR3 coding DNA: TGTGCCAGCAGTAGGACAGTTAACTATGGCTACACCTTC. This translates into CASSRTVNYGYTF. V is TRBV25-1 and J is TRBJ1-2; TRBD1 is a possible D gene (6 bases). The germline V gene has CDR1 MGHDK and CDR2 SYGVNS. The ends were cut back, 5 bases at V and 1 base at J, with 8 bases in the middle. The CDR3 consists of 13 residues.

This clonotype was detected a few times. The CDR3 sequence is CASSPLAGGRSSYNEQFF. The CDR3 nucleotides read TGTGCCAGCAGCCCGCTAGCGGGAGGCCGGAGCTCCTACAATGAGCAGTTCTTC. The gene calls are TRBV7-3 and TRBJ2-1; 11 bases fit TRBD2. Germline V lookup: CDR1 SGHTA, CDR2 FQGTGA. The CDR3 spans 18 residues. After removal of 5 bases from V and 0 bases from J, the junction contained 9 bases not matched to a gene.

Points on this clonotype: A junction end diverges from the germline sequence, so it may reflect a read error. This chain links TRBV18 with TRBJ2-1; no clear D. Germline loops: CDR1 KGHSH, CDR2 LQKENI. This CDR3 has 15 residues. Written as DNA, the CDR3 is TGTGCCAGCTCACCCCCTATGGGTTCCTACAATAAGCAGTTCTTC. This encodes CASSPPMGSYNKQFF.

CDR3 coding DNA: TGTGCCAGCAGCGTAGAGGGAGCGACTTACAATGAGCAGTTCTTC. Translated: CASSVEGATYNEQFF. The rearrangement joins TRBV9 to TRBJ2-1, with a tentative D call TRBD2 (5 bases). Germline V gene data show CDR1 as SGDLS and CDR2 as YYNGEE. Trimming took off 0 bases at V and 4 bases at J, with 11 bases between the two ends. This CDR3 is built from 15 residues. Full variable domain (rest looked up from reference TRBV9 and TRBJ2-1): DSGVTQTPKHLITATGQRVTLRCSPRSGDLSVYWYQQSLDQGLQFLIQYYNGEERAKGNILERFSAQQFPDLHSELNLSSLELGDSALYFCASSVEGATYNEQFFGPGTRLTVL.

The chain combines TRBV14 with TRBJ2-1, with D possibly being TRBD1 (6 bases). The V and J ends lost 4 bases and 12 bases respectively, with 25 bases between them. Germline-derived CDR1 and CDR2 are SGHDN and FVKESK. CDR3 length: 16 residues. The CDR3 coding sequence is TGTGCCAGCAGCCGAGGGGCAGGGGCGAGGACAATGAGGCAGTTCTTC. Translation gives CASSRGAGARTMRQFF. Full variable domain (outside the CDR3, taken from reference TRBV14 and TRBJ2-1): EAGVTQFPSHSVIEKGQTVTLRCDPISGHDNLYWYRRVMGKEIKFLLHFVKESKQDESGMPNNRFLAERTGGTYSTLKVQPAELEDSGVYFCASSRGAGARTMRQFFGPGTRLTVL.

The V call is TRBV6-6, the J call TRBJ1-1; 10 nucleotides align to TRBD1. V shed 7 bases and J 3 bases; nucleotides not matched to a gene: 5. This CDR3 comprises 14 residues. Germline V gene sequence: CDR1 MNHNY, CDR2 SVGAGI (reference sequence). The CDR3 sequence is CASTPTGGYTEAFF. The CDR3 DNA reads TGTGCCAGCACCCCGACAGGGGGCTACACTGAAGCTTTCTTT.

This clonotype was recorded only once. One end of the junction varies from germline; a read error may be responsible. The chain couples TRBV2 to TRBJ2-6, with D maybe TRBD1 (5 bases). The CDR3 spans 17 residues. The germline CDR1 and CDR2 sequences are SNHLY and FYNNEI. CDR3 sequence (DNA): TGTGCCAGCTCACGGCGTCGGGCGCGATCTGGGGCCAACGTCCTGAATTTC. This sequence encodes CASSRRRARSGANVLNF.

This clonotype was recorded a few times. In DNA, the CDR3 is TGTGCCAGCAGTGACTCGGGACAGGGGAGTCAGCCCCAGCATTTT. It encodes CASSDSGQGSQPQHF. V gene TRBV27 combines with J gene TRBJ1-5; 10 bases are a match to TRBD1. V gave up 5 bases and J gave up 6 bases; unmatched junction bases: 7. This CDR3 contains 15 residues. Germline V gives CDR1 MNHEY, CDR2 SMNVEV (reference sequence).

The V call is TRBV6-5, the J call TRBJ2-3; D unclear. The CDR3 covers 14 residues. Germline-derived CDR1 and CDR2 are MNHEY and SVGAGI. Trimming pared 0 bases from V and 4 bases from J, leaving 8 bases between. The CDR3 sequence: CASSYSPASDTQYF. The CDR3 bases are TGTGCCAGCAGTTACTCTCCAGCGTCAGATACGCAGTATTTT.

This clonotype occurred once. This chain joins TRBV20-1 and TRBJ2-4, with D hard to call. Trimming shortened V by 3 bases and J by 0 bases, and 9 bases separated the two germline ends. CDR1 is DFQATT and CDR2 is SNEGSKA in the germline V gene (reference sequence). The CDR3 consists of 14 residues. The CDR3 protein is CSARAILAKNIQYF. CDR3 sequence (DNA): TGCAGTGCTAGGGCTATTCTAGCCAAAAACATTCAGTACTTC.

The chain has TRBV20-1 and TRBJ1-5; D might be TRBD1 (6 bases). Between the trimmed V and J ends, which lost 5 bases and 6 bases, there was a span of 11 bases. Germline CDR1 and CDR2: DFQATT and SNEGSKA (reference sequence). The CDR3 has 12 amino acids. The CDR3 loop is CSAGGGGQPQHF. CDR3 bases: TGCAGTGCTGGAGGGGGTGGTCAGCCCCAGCATTTT.

The chain links TRBV24-1 to TRBJ2-5; TRBD2 might be the D (6 bases). This CDR3 has 13 amino acids. V was pared by 7 bases and J by 1 base, with 9 bases between. Germline lookup yields CDR1 KGHDR and CDR2 SFDVKD. The CDR3 is CATSTSSQETQYF. The CDR3 DNA sequence: TGTGCCACCAGCACTAGCAGCCAAGAGACCCAGTACTTC.

This rearrangement joins TRBV25-1 to TRBJ2-2; D unclear. Trimming took 1 base from V and 5 from J, leaving 11 bases between them. From germline, CDR1 is MGHDK and CDR2 SYGVNS. The CDR3 has 15 amino acids. CDR3 sequence: CASSEWPLGTGELFF. The CDR3 DNA reads as TGTGCCAGCAGTGAATGGCCGTTGGGAACCGGGGAGCTGTTTTTT.

The gene calls are TRBV27 and TRBJ1-4; D not certain. The V end lost 4 bases, the J end lost 5 bases, and 8 bases lay between the germline ends. The CDR3 is 13 amino acids. Germline loops: CDR1 MNHEY, CDR2 SMNVEV (reference sequence). CDR3 residues: CASSSPFNEKLFF. DNA for the CDR3: TGTGCCAGCAGTTCACCCTTCAATGAAAAACTGTTTTTT. The full variable domain, in which reference TRBV27 and TRBJ1-4 provide the parts outside the CDR3, is EAQVTQNPRYLITVTGKKLTVTCSQNMNHEYMSWYRQDPGLGLRQIYYSMNVEVTDKGDVPEGYKVSRKEKRNFPLILESPSPNQTSLYFCASSSPFNEKLFFGSGTQLSVL.

V gene TRBV27 combines with J gene TRBJ2-1; 8 nucleotides line up with TRBD2. The J call may be incorrect, as the DNA end agrees better with TRBJ2-7. Germline assignment: CDR1 MNHEY and CDR2 SMNVEV (reference sequence). This CDR3 spans 16 amino acids. The DNA of the CDR3 is TGTGCCAGCAGTACCCGAAGACTAGCGAATAGCTACGAGCAGTACTTC. Protein: CASSTRRLANSYEQYF.

The CDR3 spells CSVEGQGLDYEQYF. The CDR3 DNA reads TGCAGCGTTGAGGGGCAGGGGCTCGACTACGAGCAGTACTTC. V usage is TRBV29-1 and J usage is TRBJ2-7; D perhaps matches TRBD1 (6 bases). The V end lost 3 bases, the J end lost 3 bases, and 15 bases lay between the germline ends. The CDR3 contains 14 residues. Per the germline V gene, CDR1 is SQVTM and CDR2 is ANQGSEA.